This TCR beta chain emerged from a study of blood T cell repertoires in COVID-19. The table came from immunoSEQ multiplex PCR; TCRdb's copy has only in-frame clones and leaves some out. This repertoire shows roughly 85,000 clones, just over 85% found once; its top ten account for 25% to 35%. The CDR3 is 16 amino acids. Trimming removed 0 bases from V and 0 bases from J, with 12 bases in between. Germline V lookup: CDR1 SGHRS, CDR2 YFSETQ. This TCR was sampled from a man aged 50 or older with active or convalescent COVID-19. The sequenced material came from peripheral blood. The rearrangement uses TRBV5-1 and TRBJ1-1; weak D call: TRBD1 (5 bases). CDR3 sequence: CASSLAQGGMNTEAFF. CDR3 nucleotides: TGCGCCAGCAGCTTGGCCCAGGGTGGAATGAACACTGAAGCTTTCTTT.